This is a list of T cell receptor beta chains from one sample in a study of TIL therapy for anti-PD-1-resistant metastatic lung cancer. Assay used: immunoSEQ multiplex PCR; TCRdb lists only in-frame clones, some missing. The table records approximately 57,000 clones, approximately 75% of them present only once. Specimen: blood, collected at baseline. The receptors derive from a person between 25 and 79 years old with non-small cell lung cancer. Each CDR3 is given with its conserved first and last residue. The D gene is left open where the match is weak. Expanded clones get a size class; other rows say once, few or many, or leave the size out.

clone_size,d_call,j_call,v_call,cdr3_nt,cdr3_aa
NA,NA,TRBJ2-7,TRBV29-1,TGCAGCGCTAGGGGGGCGGGGTCCACCTACGAGCAGTACTTC,CSARGAGSTYEQYF
NA,NA,TRBJ2-1,TRBV27,TGTGCCAGCAGCCCACCCCGGGACTCCATATACAATGAGCAGTTCTTC,CASSPPRDSIYNEQFF
few,NA,TRBJ1-1,TRBV4-3,TGCGCCAGCAGCCAGGACTCTTGGGACACTGAAGCTTTCTTT,CASSQDSWDTEAFF
NA,NA,TRBJ2-3,TRBV28,TGTGCCAGCAGTTTAGGATCCGCCTGGACAGATACGCAGTATTTT,CASSLGSAWTDTQYF
NA,TRBD1,TRBJ2-3,TRBV7-3,TGTGCCAGCAGCCCAGGCGGGCCCAGGGGGAAGGATACGCAGTATTTT,CASSPGGPRGKDTQYF
few,NA,TRBJ2-1,TRBV10-2,TGCGCCAGCAGTGAATTTGGCGGGAACTCCTACAATGAGCAGTTCTTC,CASSEFGGNSYNEQFF
once,NA,TRBJ1-5,TRBV28,TGTGCCAGCAGTTTAATGAGGGTAAATCAGCCCCAGCATTTT,CASSLMRVNQPQHF
NA,NA,TRBJ2-7,TRBV18,TGTGCCAGCTCACCACCCTCGGGTTTCGAGCAGTACTTC,CASSPPSGFEQYF
NA,TRBD1,TRBJ2-1,TRBV11-3,TGTGCCAGCAGCTTAATAGGGGGCGTGGATGAGCAGTTCTTC,CASSLIGGVDEQFF
once,TRBD2,TRBJ2-1,TRBV6-2/TRBV6-3,TGTGCCAGCAGTTACGTCGACACCACTAGCGGGAGGGCTGTTGAGCAGTTCTTC,CASSYVDTTSGRAVEQFF
NA,TRBD2,TRBJ2-7,TRBV28,TGTGCCAGCAGTCCCAGACTAGCGCAGGCCTACGAGCAGTACTTC,CASSPRLAQAYEQYF
once,NA,TRBJ2-7,TRBV6-2/TRBV6-3,TGTGCCAGCAGTTTCGGACATAACGGCGAGCAGTACTTC,CASSFGHNGEQYF
NA,TRBD1,TRBJ1-4,TRBV6-5,TGTGCCAGCAGCCAAACAGGGGGCCTTAATGAAAAACTGTTTTTT,CASSQTGGLNEKLFF
NA,TRBD2,TRBJ2-1,TRBV29-1,TGCAGCGTTGACGGACTAGCGGAAAACAATGAGCAGTTCTTC,CSVDGLAENNEQFF
once,NA,TRBJ1-1,TRBV5-5,TGTGCCAGCAGCTTGGGTTTTATGGGGACTGAAGCTTTCTTT,CASSLGFMGTEAFF
NA,TRBD1,TRBJ1-1,TRBV19,TGTGCCAGTAGTATCAGATCCGGGACAGCCCAAGCTTTCTTT,CASSIRSGTAQAFF
NA,NA,TRBJ2-1,TRBV7-9,TGTGCCAGCAGCCCCGCCTTGACGGGCCACCGGTCCAATGAGCAGTTCTTC,CASSPALTGHRSNEQFF
NA,TRBD2,TRBJ2-5,TRBV5-1,TGCGCCAGCAGCTCATTAGCGGGAGGGTACCAAGAGACCCAGTACTTC,CASSSLAGGYQETQYF
NA,NA,TRBJ1-4,TRBV6-5,TGTGCCAGCAGTTACTCGCTGGGCCTAACTAATGAAAAACTGTTTTTT,CASSYSLGLTNEKLFF
NA,NA,TRBJ2-3,TRBV24-1,TGTGCCACCAGTGATTTGAAATCGAGCACAGATACGCAGTATTTT,CATSDLKSSTDTQYF
few,NA,TRBJ1-5,TRBV7-9,TGTGCCAGCAGCGCTTACGGGGCGAATCAGCCCCAGCATTTT,CASSAYGANQPQHF
NA,NA,TRBJ2-5,TRBV6-6,TGTGCCAGCAGACCACTTCCCCAAGAGACCCAGTACTTC,CASRPLPQETQYF
NA,NA,TRBJ1-1,TRBV9,TGTGCCAGCAGCCTCTCTAGGGAGGGGCCCACTGAAGCTTTCTTT,CASSLSREGPTEAFF
NA,TRBD1,TRBJ2-3,TRBV7-6,TGTGCCAGCAGCTCAAAACCACCGGGACAGGGCTACACAGATACGCAGTATTTT,CASSSKPPGQGYTDTQYF
NA,NA,TRBJ2-2,TRBV6-5,TGTGCCAGCAGGGCAACAGGGACCGGGGAGCTGTTTTTT,CASRATGTGELFF
NA,TRBD2,TRBJ2-5,TRBV6-5,TGTGCCAGCAGTTTCCTAGCGGGGGGAGACCAAGAGACCCAGTACTTC,CASSFLAGGDQETQYF
NA,TRBD1,TRBJ2-3,TRBV6-5,TGTGCCAGCAGTTACTTTGGGACAGGGCCCGATACGCAGTATTTT,CASSYFGTGPDTQYF
NA,NA,TRBJ2-4,TRBV7-2,TGTGCCTCTCAGGCCTCCCGGGGAAACATTCAGTACTTC,CASQASRGNIQYF
few,TRBD1,TRBJ1-6,TRBV3-1/TRBV3-2,TGTGCCAGCAGCCAGGAACAGGGGTATAATTCACCCCTCCACTTT,CASSQEQGYNSPLHF
NA,TRBD1,TRBJ1-5,TRBV6-5,TGTGCCAGCAGTTCACAGGGGTTCAATCAGCCCCAGCATTTT,CASSSQGFNQPQHF
once,TRBD1,TRBJ1-4,TRBV15,TGTGCCACCAGTCAAACAGGGGGCGGTGAAAAACTGTTTTTT,CATSQTGGGEKLFF
NA,NA,TRBJ1-1,TRBV3-1/TRBV3-2,TGTGCCAGCAGCCAAGGGGGTCCGCGGGGAGCTTTCTTT,CASSQGGPRGAFF
NA,NA,TRBJ2-5,TRBV7-2,TGTGCCAGCAGCTTAAAGGCCGCGTTACAAGAGACCCAGTACTTC,CASSLKAALQETQYF
NA,NA,TRBJ2-4,TRBV11-2,TGTGCCAGCAGCCCAGGTTGGACCAAAAACATTCAGTACTTC,CASSPGWTKNIQYF
NA,NA,TRBJ1-6,TRBV21-1,TGTGCCAGCAGCTCATCACCGGGACAGGGGGCTCCGTCCTATAATTCACCCCTCCACTTT,CASSSSPGQGAPSYNSPLHF
NA,NA,TRBJ2-5,TRBV2,TGTGCCAGCAGCGCCCTCGGATGGGAGACCCAGTACTTC,CASSALGWETQYF
NA,TRBD1,TRBJ2-5,TRBV18,TGTGCCAGCTCACACGGGACAGGCCAAGAGACCCAGTACTTC,CASSHGTGQETQYF
NA,NA,TRBJ2-3,TRBV9,TGTGCCAGCTCGGGTGGCTTCACAGATACGCAGTATTTT,CASSGGFTDTQYF
NA,TRBD2,TRBJ2-3,TRBV6-6,TGTGCCAGCAGTTCTATACCGGGACTAGGGGCAGATACGCAGTATTTT,CASSSIPGLGADTQYF